The rows below give T cell receptor beta chains drawn from one sample of a study of Graves' ophthalmopathy and Graves' hyperthyroidism. TCRdb passed the multiplex PCR reads through MiXCR, listing each CDR3 protein once. The sample lists fewer than 650,000 distinct CDR3 sequences; over 20% were seen once. Sequenced sample: peripheral blood. These receptors came from a woman aged 18-35 years with stable Graves' hyperthyroidism. Some clones in this sample may be carry-over from other donors' samples. Both conserved end residues are part of each CDR3. The D gene is left open where the match is weak. Rows give clone size only sometimes, using once, few, many, or a class for an expanded clone.

>few|TRBJ1-2|TRBD1|TRBV15
TGTGCCACCAGCAGCGGCTTTCTACAGGGACAGGGCGATGGCTACACCTTC
CATSSGFLQGQGDGYTF
>many|TRBJ2-5|NA|TRBV3-1
TGTGCCAGCAGCCAAGGAGGCGGAACAGAGACCCAGTACTTC
CASSQGGGTETQYF
>many|TRBJ1-3|NA|TRBV2
TGTGCCAGCAGGGGGTCCTACAGGGCTGGAAACACCATATATTTT
CASRGSYRAGNTIYF
>NA|TRBJ1-1|NA|TRBV7-8
TGTGCCAGCAGCTTTCCGGGAGTGAACACTGAAGCTTTCTTT
CASSFPGVNTEAFF
>NA|TRBJ1-1|TRBD1|TRBV11-2
TGTGCCAGCAGCTTAGGCAGGGGGCTTGTCACTGAAGCTTTCTTT
CASSLGRGLVTEAFF
>NA|TRBJ2-7|NA|TRBV28
TGTGCCAGCAGTTTACACCGACAGGCATACGAGCAGTACTTC
CASSLHRQAYEQYF
>NA|TRBJ1-2|TRBD1|TRBV24-1
TGTGCCACCAGTGCCTCGACAGGGGGCCGGGGCTACACCTTC
CATSASTGGRGYTF
>many|TRBJ2-5|TRBD1|TRBV12-3/TRBV12-4
TGTGCCAGCAGCACTTGGACAGGGGACCAAGAGACCCAGTACTTC
CASSTWTGDQETQYF
>NA|TRBJ1-3|TRBD1|TRBV11-2
TGTGCCAGCAGCTGGGGACAGGGTTCTGGAAACACCATATATTTT
CASSWGQGSGNTIYF
>NA|TRBJ2-7|TRBD1|TRBV12-3/TRBV12-4
TGTGCCAGCAGCTCCCGGGACAGGCACTCCTACGAGCAGTACTTC
CASSSRDRHSYEQYF
>NA|TRBJ2-7|NA|TRBV28
TGTGCCAGCAGTTCTAGGACGGGTCCGTACGAGCAGTACTTC
CASSSRTGPYEQYF
>NA|TRBJ2-5|NA|TRBV5-1
TGCGCCAGCAGCTTGGAACAGGGTGGGGAGACCCAGTACTTC
CASSLEQGGETQYF
>NA|TRBJ2-7|NA|TRBV10-3
TGTGCCATCAGTGAATCGGTGGCAGGGGCCTACGAGCAGTACTTC
CAISESVAGAYEQYF
>few|TRBJ1-3|NA|TRBV6-1
TGTGCCAGCAGTACGACCCAAGGGTCTGGAAACACCATATATTTT
CASSTTQGSGNTIYF
>few|TRBJ1-5|TRBD1|TRBV18
TGTGCCAGGAATACAGGGGAGCATCAGCCCCAGCATTTT
CARNTGEHQPQHF
>many|TRBJ1-2|NA|TRBV6-5
TGTGCCAGCAGTTACATGGGCCCGTCGGGCTACACCTTC
CASSYMGPSGYTF
>NA|TRBJ2-7|NA|TRBV15
TGTGCCACCAGCAGAGATACAGGAGCCTACGAGCAGTACTTC
CATSRDTGAYEQYF
>few|TRBJ1-1|NA|TRBV5-1
TGCGCCAGCAGCTTCGTGGGGAAGAACACTGAAGCTTTCTTT
CASSFVGKNTEAFF
>NA|TRBJ2-7|TRBD2|TRBV2
TGTGCCAGCAGTGAACGGGGGGGACCCCTCCACGAGCAGTACTTC
CASSERGGPLHEQYF
>NA|TRBJ2-2|TRBD2|TRBV12-5
TGTGCTAGTGGTTTGGATCACCCCTTCCTAGCGGGAGTTCCCTTCACCGGGGAGCTGTTTTTT
CASGLDHPFLAGVPFTGELFF
>many|TRBJ2-4|TRBD2|TRBV27
TGTGCCAGCAGTGCTGGACTAGCGGGGATCAAAAACATTAAGTACTTC
CASSAGLAGIKNIKYF
>many|TRBJ2-6|TRBD2|TRBV20-1
TGCAGTGCCAGCGGCGGACTAGCGATCTGGGCCAACGTCCTGACTTTC
CSASGGLAIWANVLTF
>many|TRBJ2-7|TRBD2|TRBV12-3/TRBV12-4
TGTGCCAGCAGTTCCCCTTCTTCTAGCGGGAGAATCTACGAGCAGTACTTC
CASSSPSSSGRIYEQYF
>many|TRBJ2-4|NA|TRBV27
TGTGCCAGCACTCCCCGCGGGCGGGCCCTAGCCAAAAACATTCAGTACTTC
CASTPRGRALAKNIQYF
>few|TRBJ1-2|NA|TRBV5-1
TGCGCCAGCCGGGACCCCGGGGGCTATGGCTACACCTTC
CASRDPGGYGYTF
>few|TRBJ2-5|TRBD2|TRBV6-1
TGTGCCAGCAGTCCTGGGGAGGGAGAGACCCAGTACTTC
CASSPGEGETQYF
>many|TRBJ1-2|TRBD1|TRBV30
TGTGCCTGGAGTCCGGACAGGGGCTATGGCTACACCTTC
CAWSPDRGYGYTF
>many|TRBJ2-7|TRBD1|TRBV5-1
TGCGCCAGCAGAAACCCGGGACAGTCGGGCTACGAGCAGTACTTC
CASRNPGQSGYEQYF
>many|TRBJ2-5|NA|TRBV2
TGTGCCAGCAGTGCGGGCAGGGGTGTAGAGACCCAGTACTTC
CASSAGRGVETQYF
>many|TRBJ1-1|TRBD1|TRBV20-1
TGCAGTGCTGAGACAGGGGAAGCTTTCTTT
CSAETGEAFF
>many|TRBJ2-7|TRBD1|TRBV20-1
TGCAGTGCTAGAGATATCCTCGACAGGGGGGCTGTCGAGCAGTACTTC
CSARDILDRGAVEQYF
>many|TRBJ2-7|TRBD1|TRBV12-3/TRBV12-4
TGTGCCAGCAGTCGGGATATTTCAGGGGGTAGCTCCTACGAGCAGTACTTC
CASSRDISGGSSYEQYF
>many|TRBJ1-3|NA|TRBV6-1
TGTGCCAGCACCCTCGGACCCGACTCTGGAAACACCATATATTTT
CASTLGPDSGNTIYF
>many|TRBJ2-7|NA|TRBV20-1
TGCAGTGCTAGGATGGACGGCTACGAGCAGTACTTC
CSARMDGYEQYF
>NA|TRBJ1-1|NA|TRBV13
TGTGCCAGCAGCTTAGACGACCTTGGAACTGAAGCTTTCTTT
CASSLDDLGTEAFF
>many|TRBJ1-6|NA|TRBV7-2
TGTGCCAGCAGCTTAGCGCGAGGGTCTGGTTCACCCCTCCACTTT
CASSLARGSGSPLHF
>many|TRBJ2-2|NA|TRBV27
TGTGCCAGCAGTAAACCCACCGGGGAGCTGTTTTTT
CASSKPTGELFF
>NA|TRBJ1-2|NA|TRBV25-1
TGTGCCAGCAGGAGTGGAGCGCTGGCGTATGGCTACACCTTC
CASRSGALAYGYTF
>NA|TRBJ2-5|TRBD2|TRBV12-3/TRBV12-4
TGTGCCAGCAGTTTCGCCCTAGCGGGACAAGAGACCCAGTACTTC
CASSFALAGQETQYF
>many|TRBJ2-7|NA|TRBV5-1
TGCGCCAGCAGCCCGACGGCGCTATCAGGCGAGCAGTACTTC
CASSPTALSGEQYF
>NA|TRBJ1-1|TRBD1|TRBV27
TGTGCCAGCAGCCTAACAGGGGGCCACACTGAAGCTTTCTTT
CASSLTGGHTEAFF
>NA|TRBJ1-1|NA|TRBV18
TGTGCCAGCTCACCACCGAAGAGTCCCTGGAACACTGAAGCTTTCTTT
CASSPPKSPWNTEAFF
>NA|TRBJ2-7|NA|TRBV2
TGTGCCAGCAGTGAAGCGCTTCCGGGCGGCGAGAAGTACTTC
CASSEALPGGEKYF
>many|TRBJ1-2|NA|TRBV6-2/TRBV6-3
TGTGCCAGCAGTTACGAATGGTACGGTCGTGGCTACACCTTC
CASSYEWYGRGYTF
>few|TRBJ2-5|TRBD2|TRBV15
TGTGCCACCAGCAGGCCCGAGGGACTAGCGGGACAAGAGACCCAGTACTTC
CATSRPEGLAGQETQYF
>NA|TRBJ2-7|NA|TRBV25-1
TGTGCCAGCAGTGATGTTGAGCAGTACTTC
CASSDVEQYF
>many|TRBJ2-5|NA|TRBV20-1
TGCAGTGCCGTGTTAGGGGGGGGGCAAGAGACCCAGTACTTC
CSAVLGGGQETQYF
>many|TRBJ2-5|NA|TRBV12-3/TRBV12-4
TGTGCCAGCAGTTTAGTAAGGAGTCTTGGTTGGACCCAGTACTTC
CASSLVRSLGWTQYF
>many|TRBJ1-3|TRBD1|TRBV12-3/TRBV12-4
TGTGCCAGCAGTTGGAGACAGGGCTCGGGAAACACCATATATTTT
CASSWRQGSGNTIYF
>NA|TRBJ2-2|TRBD2|TRBV7-8
TGTGCCAGCAGCCCTAGCGGGACCACCGGGGAGCTGTTTTTT
CASSPSGTTGELFF
>many|TRBJ2-5|NA|TRBV20-1
TGCAGTGCTTGCCCCCGGACAGTGGAAGAGACCCAGTACTTC
CSACPRTVEETQYF
>NA|TRBJ1-1|TRBD1|TRBV7-2
TGTGCCAGCAGCTTCCGACAGGGGGGGACTGAAGCTTTCTTT
CASSFRQGGTEAFF